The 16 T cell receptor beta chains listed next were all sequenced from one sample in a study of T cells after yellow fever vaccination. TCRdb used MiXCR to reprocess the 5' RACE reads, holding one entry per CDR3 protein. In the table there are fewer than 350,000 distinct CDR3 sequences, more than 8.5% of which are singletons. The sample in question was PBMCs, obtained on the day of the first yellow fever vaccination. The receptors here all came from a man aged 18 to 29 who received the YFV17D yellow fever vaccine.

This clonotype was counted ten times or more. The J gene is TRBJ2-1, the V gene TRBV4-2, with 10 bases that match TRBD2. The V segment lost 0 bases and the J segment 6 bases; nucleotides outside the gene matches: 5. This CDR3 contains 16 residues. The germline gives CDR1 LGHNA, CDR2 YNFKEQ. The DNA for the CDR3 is TGTGCCAGCAGCCAAGAGGAGCGGGGGGGCGGCAATGAGCAGTTCTTC. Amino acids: CASSQEERGGGNEQFF.

The CDR3 DNA reads as TGCGCCAGCAGCTTGGCAGGGAACTACGAGCAGTACTTC. Translated, it gives CASSLAGNYEQYF. The chain carries TRBV5-1 and TRBJ2-7; a weak D match, TRBD1 (5 bases). The V and J ends lost 0 bases and 3 bases respectively, with 7 bases between them. CDR3 length: 13 amino acids. In germline, CDR1 is SGHRS, CDR2 YFSETQ.

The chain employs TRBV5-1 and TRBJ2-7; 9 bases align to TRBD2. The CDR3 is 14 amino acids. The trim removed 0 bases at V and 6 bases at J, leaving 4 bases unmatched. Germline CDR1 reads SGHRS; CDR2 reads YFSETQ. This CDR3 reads CASSLAGTSIEQYF. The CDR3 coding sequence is TGCGCCAGCAGCTTGGCCGGGACTAGCATCGAGCAGTACTTC. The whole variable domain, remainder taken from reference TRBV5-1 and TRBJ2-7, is KAGVTQTPRYLIKTRGQQVTLSCSPISGHRSVSWYQQTPGQGLQFLFEYFSETQRNKGNFPGRFSGRQFSNSRSEMNVSTLELGDSALYLCASSLAGTSIEQYFGPGTRLTVT.

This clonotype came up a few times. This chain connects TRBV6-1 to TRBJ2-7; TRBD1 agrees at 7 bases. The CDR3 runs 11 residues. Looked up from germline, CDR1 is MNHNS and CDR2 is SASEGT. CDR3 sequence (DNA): TGTGCCAGCAGTGAACTAGGACAGGTCGACGTC. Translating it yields CASSELGQVDV.

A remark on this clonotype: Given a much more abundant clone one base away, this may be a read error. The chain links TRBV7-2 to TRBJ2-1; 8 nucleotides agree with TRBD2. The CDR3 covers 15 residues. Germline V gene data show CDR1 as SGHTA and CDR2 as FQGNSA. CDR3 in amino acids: CAGSLWAGTRNEQFF. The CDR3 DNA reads TGTGCCGGCAGCTTATGGGCCGGGACTAGGAATGAGCAGTTCTTC.

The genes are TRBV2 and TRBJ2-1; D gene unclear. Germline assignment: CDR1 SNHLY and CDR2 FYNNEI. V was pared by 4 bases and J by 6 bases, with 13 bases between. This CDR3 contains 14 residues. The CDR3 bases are TGTGCCAGCAGTGGACGCGAGCGACGCAATGAGCAGTTCTTC. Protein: CASSGRERRNEQFF.

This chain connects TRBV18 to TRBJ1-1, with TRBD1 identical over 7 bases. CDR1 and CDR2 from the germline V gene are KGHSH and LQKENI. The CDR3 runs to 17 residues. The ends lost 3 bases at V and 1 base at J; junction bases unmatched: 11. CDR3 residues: CASSPQKTGLGNTEAFF. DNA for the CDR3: TGTGCCAGCTCACCGCAGAAGACAGGGTTGGGGAACACTGAAGCTTTCTTT.

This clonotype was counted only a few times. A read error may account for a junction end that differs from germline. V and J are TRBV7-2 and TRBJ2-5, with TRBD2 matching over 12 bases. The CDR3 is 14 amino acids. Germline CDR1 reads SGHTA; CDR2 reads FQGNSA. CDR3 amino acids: CASSLAGGPKTQYF. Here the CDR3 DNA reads TGTGCCAGCAGCCTAGCGGGGGGGCCGAAGACCCAGTACTTC.

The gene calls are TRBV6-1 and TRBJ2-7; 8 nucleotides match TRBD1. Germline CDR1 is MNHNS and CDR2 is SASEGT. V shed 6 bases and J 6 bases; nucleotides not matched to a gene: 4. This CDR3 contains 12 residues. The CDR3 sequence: CASRTRGLEQYV. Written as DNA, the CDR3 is TGTGCCAGCAGAACCAGGGGGCTCGAGCAGTACGTC.

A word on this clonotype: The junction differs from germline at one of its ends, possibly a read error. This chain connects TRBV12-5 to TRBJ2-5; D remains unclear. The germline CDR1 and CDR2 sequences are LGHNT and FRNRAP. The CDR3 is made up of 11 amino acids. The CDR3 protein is CASGFQETQCF. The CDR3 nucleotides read TGTGCTAGTGGTTTTCAAGAGACCCAGTGCTTC.

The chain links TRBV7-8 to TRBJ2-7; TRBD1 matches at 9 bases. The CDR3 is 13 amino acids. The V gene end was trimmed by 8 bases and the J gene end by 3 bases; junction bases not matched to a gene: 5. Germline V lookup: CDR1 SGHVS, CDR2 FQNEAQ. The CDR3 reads CASGTGRGYEQYV. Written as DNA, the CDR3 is TGTGCCAGCGGGACAGGGAGAGGCTACGAGCAGTACGTC.

CDR3 loop: CASSEQGAGKLFF. The DNA of the CDR3 is TGTGCCAGCAGCGAACAGGGGGCCGGAAAACTGTTTTTT. This sequence joins TRBV7-2 and TRBJ1-4; TRBD1 agrees at 9 bases. This CDR3 is 13 amino acids long. Losses at the gene ends were 5 bases for V and 10 bases for J; bases not matched to a gene: 5. Germline CDR1 SGHTA, CDR2 FQGNSA.

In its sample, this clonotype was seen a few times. Here the CDR3 reads CASSFNLVSEQYV. The CDR3 coding sequence is TGTGCCAGCAGCTTTAACCTGGTTTCCGAGCAGTACGTC. J is TRBJ2-7 and V is TRBV7-6; D remains ambiguous. The germline gives CDR1 SGHVS, CDR2 FNYEAQ. The CDR3 is 13 residues long. V lost 3 bases, J lost 6 bases, and 12 bases lay in between.

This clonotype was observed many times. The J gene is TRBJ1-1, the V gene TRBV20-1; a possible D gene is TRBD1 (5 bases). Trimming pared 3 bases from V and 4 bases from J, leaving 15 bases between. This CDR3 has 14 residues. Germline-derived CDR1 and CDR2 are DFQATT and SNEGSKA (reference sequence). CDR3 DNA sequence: TGCAGTGCTAGTCCCCGGACACGACCCACTGAAGCTTTCTTT. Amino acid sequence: CSASPRTRPTEAFF.

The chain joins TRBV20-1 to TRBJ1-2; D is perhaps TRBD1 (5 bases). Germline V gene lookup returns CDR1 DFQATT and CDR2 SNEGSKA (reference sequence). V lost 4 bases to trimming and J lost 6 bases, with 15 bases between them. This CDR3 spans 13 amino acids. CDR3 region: CSAIGSGGNGYTF. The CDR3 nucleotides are TGCAGTGCTATAGGGTCGGGGGGGAATGGCTACACCTTC.

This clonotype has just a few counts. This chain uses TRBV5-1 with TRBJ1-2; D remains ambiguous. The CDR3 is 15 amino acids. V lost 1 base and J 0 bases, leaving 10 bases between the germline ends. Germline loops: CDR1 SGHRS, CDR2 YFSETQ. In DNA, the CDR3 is TGCGCCAGCAGCTTGAGGCAGGCGACTAACTATGGCTACACCTTC. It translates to CASSLRQATNYGYTF.